This TCR beta chain was identified during a study of vaccination and CD4 T cells after COVID-19 (dated 2022 in TCRdb). Background for the entire study: SARS-CoV-2 positivity had been established in the convalescent patients by nasal swab PCR, and mild disease was recorded in about 9 of these patients and severe disease in one. Six males and four females were included in the convalescent cohort, with two Hispanic individuals, seven Caucasians, two Asians and one multiracial person represented. Participants received two doses of either the Pfizer-BioNTech BNT162b2 vaccine (n=8) or the Moderna mRNA-1273 vaccine (n=2). Post-COVID blood samples from convalescent patients were collected a median of about 100 days after diagnosis, with a range of 35 to 161 days. Post-vaccine blood samples were taken a median of 72 days after the second vaccine dose, with a range of about 13 to 250 days. Overlapping spike peptide pools from SARS-CoV-2 and from the common cold coronaviruses HCoV-NL63, HCoV-OC43 and HCoV-229E were used as culture stimuli. In control cultures, a CEFX viral epitope pool was used as positive control, an HIV-1 Nef peptide pool was used as negative control, or no peptide was added. The spike-specific CD4+ TCR repertoire was compared before and after mRNA vaccination in fewer than eleven COVID-19 convalescent patients and a few infection-naive healthy vaccine recipients.

The sample's treatment or condition label, decoded: 10-day PBMC culture with coronavirus spike peptide pools or control peptides (ViraFEST assay). The ViraFEST assay, used in the study, expanded antigen-specific T cells with peptide pools and then identified the expanded clonotypes through TCR sequencing. The convalescent patients' positive SARS-CoV-2 PCR tests fell between March and December 2020, which was before the Alpha, Beta and Delta variants emerged in the United States. More than 1.5 million PBMCs per well were cultured in IMDM with roughly 5.5% human AB serum and 8 to 10 IU/ml IL-2, plus 10 ug/ml peptide pools. On days 3 and 7, half of the culture medium was replaced with fresh IL-2-containing medium. After around 10 days of culture, CD4+ T cells were isolated by negative selection using the EasySep CD4+ T cell isolation kit. Ficoll-Paque Plus gradient centrifugation was used to isolate PBMCs from whole blood, and the isolated PBMCs were then either used fresh or cryopreserved at -140C. Triplicate wells were generally used for each culture condition.

The method behind the library was PCR. DNA from cultured CD4+ T cells underwent TCR sequencing with the Oncomine TCR Beta short-read assay at the Johns Hopkins FTIC core. The QIAamp micro DNA kit was used to extract genomic DNA from the cultured CD4+ T cells. Oncomine TCR Beta libraries from cultured CD4+ T cells were pooled with unique dual indexes and sequenced on an Illumina iSeq 100. Regarding the original processing steps: Non-productive sequences were filtered out, and CDR3s that did not start with C, did not end with F or W, or were shorter than 7 amino acids were discarded. The MANAFEST web application was used to identify antigen-specific clonotypes by comparing peptide-stimulated wells against reference wells and other culture wells. For a clone to be called positive, the clone needed an FDR below 0.05, an odds ratio above 5, and a productive frequency above 0.1% in at least two of three replicate wells. A clonotype counted as cross-reactive if it showed significant expansion both in the SARS-CoV-2 spike wells and in at least one common cold coronavirus spike condition. Using R version 3.6.1, CDR3 homology was evaluated through Levenshtein distances (stringdist) along with unrooted phylogenetic trees (ape). Using fastp at Q25 and MiXCR, TCRdb reprocessed the public reads and kept productive beta chains. Rows are unified per CDR3 protein, each entry keeping the most common DNA and genes. TCRdb, not the original authors, processed these V and J calls. Across this sample there are about 15,000 distinct CDR3 sequences, with approximately 39% seen only once. 5.6% of the sample comes from the top ten.

Comment on this clonotype: Its antigen remains undetermined. The sample holds no much larger clone one base away, and base qualities are not on file.

Overall study outcomes, separate from this receptor: Relatively few convalescent patients were included in the study, and early timepoints after natural infection were not analyzed. Among convalescent patients, a median roughly 84% of the SARS-CoV-2-reactive clones seen after vaccination appeared only after vaccination, which suggests priming specific to the vaccine. Of the vaccine-specific clones found in convalescent patients, nearly all (304 of 307) were mono-reactive for SARS-CoV-2 spike instead of being cross-reactive with common cold coronaviruses. The median number of SARS-CoV-2-reactive clonotypes rose from 20 to 25 after infection to roughly 38 after vaccination, but the change was not significant.

This clonotype was sampled from a human donor who had recovered from COVID-19. The sequences come from CD4+ T cells from blood, cultured in vitro, collected before SARS-CoV-2 vaccination.

The DNA is as follows: TGTGCCAGTAGTGCCGGGACGGATTCCCACTATGGCTACACCTTC. Its translation is CASSAGTDSHYGYTF. The chain links TRBV19 with TRBJ1-2; TRBD1 is possibly the D segment (5 matching bases). Relative to germline, V is 5 bases shorter and J is 3 bases shorter, with 16 bases between their ends. CDR1 and CDR2 (LNHDA, SQIVND) derive from the germline V gene (reference sequence). There are 15 amino acids in the CDR3, from cysteine to phenylalanine inclusive. Only the CDR3 region is kept as DNA, spanning 45 bases read in frame from base 1.